These T cell receptor beta chains were read from a single sample in a study of spatial heterogeneity in lung cancer. MiXCR, applied by TCRdb to the 5' RACE reads, yields one record per CDR3 protein. This repertoire shows under 100,000 distinct CDR3 sequences, approximately 8.9% found once; its top ten account for less than 8.5%. The material was PBMCs, obtained at surgery. These TCRs come from a male donor with early-stage non-small cell lung cancer. The conserved cysteine and the conserved F or W are not part of the CDR3 here. Clone size appears in some rows only: once, few, many, or a class for an expanded clone.

V: TRBV29-1; size: few; J: TRBJ2-3; CDR3: SARGGLAGGVDTQY
V: TRBV11-1; size: many; J: TRBJ1-2; CDR3: ASSPGQGPYGYT
V: TRBV7-9; size: many; J: TRBJ1-1; CDR3: ASSFGQENTEAF
V: TRBV3-1; size: many; J: TRBJ2-1; CDR3: ASSQDEEGSLGKF
V: TRBV7-2; size: few; J: TRBJ2-3; CDR3: ASSLGLDTQY
V: TRBV5-1; size: -; J: TRBJ1-3; CDR3: ASSTRAGTGNTIY
V: TRBV2; size: many; J: TRBJ1-5; CDR3: ASSGQGVGQPQH
V: TRBV10-3; size: few; J: TRBJ1-1; CDR3: AISDSGSMNTEAF
V: TRBV2; size: once; J: TRBJ2-7; CDR3: ASRAWGGSYEQY
V: TRBV20-1; size: few; J: TRBJ2-2; CDR3: SAQPGGATGELF
V: TRBV27; size: many; J: TRBJ1-6; CDR3: ASSLQGGASPLH
V: TRBV7-3; size: -; J: TRBJ2-1; CDR3: ASSLTQGSGEQF
V: TRBV29-1; size: many; J: TRBJ2-5; CDR3: SVVGNQETQY
V: TRBV29-1; size: many; J: TRBJ1-1; CDR3: SVAGIGTEAF